This paragraph reports one TCR beta chain. Its antigen is undetermined. This sample stems from a study of blood T cells in healthy people across ages. Study information: Template switching caught about one barcoded beta molecule for each two T cells. General observations from the study: Fewer expanded clones and more diversity marked long-lived versus aged donors.

V gave up 1 base and J gave up 4 bases; unmatched junction bases: 6. CDR1 and CDR2 (germline): SGHAT, FQNNGV. The CDR3 has 15 residues. Donor samples were obtained from healthy Caucasian individuals from Russia, aged about 6 to 95. A J-beta primer mix and a sample-barcoded 5' primer were used in a second PCR of roughly 7 to 12 cycles. Each single sample gave us at least 2.5 million CDR3-containing paired-end reads. TCRdb itself ran the 5' RACE reads through MiXCR, one entry per CDR3 protein. The data show about 2 million distinct CDR3 sequences, roughly 52% seen once. The V and J genes are TRBV11-2 and TRBJ2-7, with 8 bases lining up with TRBD1. This TCR derives from a woman aged 40 to 49 in good health. Sequences were obtained from blood. The chain's CDR3 is CASSLGAGGRYEQYF. In DNA, the CDR3 is TGTGCCAGCAGCTTAGGTGCAGGGGGCAGATACGAGCAGTACTTC.